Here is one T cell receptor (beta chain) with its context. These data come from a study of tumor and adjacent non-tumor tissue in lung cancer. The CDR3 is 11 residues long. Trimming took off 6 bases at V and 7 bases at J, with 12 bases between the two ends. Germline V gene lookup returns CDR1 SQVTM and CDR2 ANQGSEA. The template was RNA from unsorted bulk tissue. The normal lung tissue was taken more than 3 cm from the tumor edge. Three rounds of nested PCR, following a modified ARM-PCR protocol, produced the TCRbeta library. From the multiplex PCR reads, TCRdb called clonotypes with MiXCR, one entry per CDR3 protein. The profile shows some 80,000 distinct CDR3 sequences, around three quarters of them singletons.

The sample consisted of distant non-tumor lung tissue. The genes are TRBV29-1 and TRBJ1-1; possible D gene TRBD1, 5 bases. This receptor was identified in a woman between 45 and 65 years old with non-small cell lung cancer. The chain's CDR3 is CSVAGTSEAFF. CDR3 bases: TGCAGCGTCGCGGGGACCAGTGAAGCTTTCTTT.